Detailed here is one TCR beta chain. Its antigen is still unknown. This record belongs to a study of cytomegalovirus exposure and HLA in healthy donors. Regarding the study as a whole: TCR beta V- and J-gene trimming, according to a later analysis, was linked to a missense DCLRE1C variant.

PCR used 60 Vbeta primers and 13 Jbeta primers. The table came from immunoSEQ multiplex PCR; TCRdb's copy has only in-frame clones and leaves some out. The top ten hold 4.3% of the sample, which has about 130,000 clones, around two thirds seen once. Germline CDR1 reads GTSNPN; CDR2 reads SVGIG (reference sequence). This CDR3 spans 17 amino acids. Germline trimming cut 5 bases from V and 3 bases from J; bases unmatched to any gene: 9. The sequenced sample consisted of PBMCs. The chain recombines TRBV30 with TRBJ2-3; TRBD2 agrees at 15 bases. This clonotype was sampled from a man aged 18 to 29 in good health and CMV-seropositive. The CDR3 sequence is CAWFPGLAGGETDTQYF. The CDR3 DNA is TGTGCCTGGTTCCCTGGACTAGCGGGGGGGGAGACAGATACGCAGTATTTT.